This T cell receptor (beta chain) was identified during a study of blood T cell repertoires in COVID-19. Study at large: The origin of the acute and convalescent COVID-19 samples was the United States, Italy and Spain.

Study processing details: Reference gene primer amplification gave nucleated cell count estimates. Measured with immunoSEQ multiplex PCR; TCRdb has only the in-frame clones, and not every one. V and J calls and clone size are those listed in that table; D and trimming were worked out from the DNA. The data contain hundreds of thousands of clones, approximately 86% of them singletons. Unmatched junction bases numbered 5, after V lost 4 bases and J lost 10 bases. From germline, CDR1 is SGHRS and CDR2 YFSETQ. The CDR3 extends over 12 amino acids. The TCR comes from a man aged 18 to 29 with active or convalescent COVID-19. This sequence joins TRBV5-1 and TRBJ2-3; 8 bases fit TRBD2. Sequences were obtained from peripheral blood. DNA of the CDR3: TGCGCCAGCAGCCAGACGGGGGGGGCGCAGTATTTT. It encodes CASSQTGGAQYF.